Listed here are 25 T cell receptor beta chains from one sample, sequenced in a study of cytomegalovirus exposure and HLA in healthy donors. The table came from immunoSEQ multiplex PCR; TCRdb's copy has only in-frame clones and leaves some out. This table has 90,000 to 150,000 clones, approximately 87% appearing once. The specimen sequenced was PBMCs. Every receptor here comes from a woman aged 25 to 45 in good health and CMV-seronegative.

The V gene is TRBV20-1, the J gene TRBJ1-3, with a weak D call TRBD1 (5 bases). The V end lost 6 bases, the J end lost 4 bases, and 7 bases lay between the germline ends. The CDR3 is 11 residues long. CDR1 DFQATT and CDR2 SNEGSKA come from the germline V gene (reference sequence). The CDR3 DNA follows: TGCAGTGCCAGACAGGGAAACACCATATATTTT. Residues: CSARQGNTIYF.

This clone was detected a few times. The genes are TRBV30 and TRBJ1-4; D not resolved. CDR1 is GTSNPN and CDR2 is SVGIG in the germline V gene (reference sequence). This CDR3 is 13 amino acids long. V was clipped by 3 bases and J by 4 bases, with 9 bases between them. The DNA of the CDR3 is TGTGCCTGGAGATTAGAGCGTAATGAAAAACTGTTTTTT. It translates to CAWRLERNEKLFF. The full variable domain, its missing parts supplied by reference TRBV30 and TRBJ1-4, is SQTIHQWPATLVQPVGSPLSLECTVEGTSNPNLYWYRQAAGRGLQLLFYSVGIGQISSEVPQNLSASRPQDRQFILSSKKLLLSDSGFYLCAWRLERNEKLFFGSGTQLSVL.

The chain is built from TRBV6-1 and TRBJ1-1, with 9 bases fitting TRBD1. Unmatched junction bases numbered 7, after V lost 2 bases and J lost 6 bases. The CDR3 covers 15 residues. CDR1 and CDR2 from the germline V gene are MNHNS and SASEGT. Written as DNA, the CDR3 is TGTGCCAGCAGTGAAAGACAGGGGGGTAGCCCTGAAGCTTTCTTT. Protein product: CASSERQGGSPEAFF.

This clone was recorded a few times. The chain joins TRBV11-2 to TRBJ2-3; TRBD2 matches at 9 bases. CDR3 length: 15 amino acids. Looked up from germline, CDR1 is SGHAT and CDR2 is FQNNGV. J lost 14 bases, V lost 4 bases, and 16 bases had no gene match. DNA for the CDR3: TGTGCCAGCAGCTCGACGAGGCGGGGGGGCCGGGTATTGTATTTT. Its protein product is CASSSTRRGGRVLYF.

The V gene is TRBV25-1, the J gene TRBJ1-2, with D possibly being TRBD1 (6 bases). Per germline, CDR1 MGHDK and CDR2 SYGVNS. This CDR3 is built from 15 residues. Trimming removed 3 bases from V and 8 bases from J, with 19 bases in between. In DNA, the CDR3 is TGTGCCAGCAGTGACAACTTACAGGGTACTCGGGGCTACACCTTC. Translating gives CASSDNLQGTRGYTF.

The chain combines TRBV11-2 with TRBJ2-1; TRBD2 matches 7 bases. Germline loops: CDR1 SGHAT, CDR2 FQNNGV. The CDR3 spans 15 residues. The ends lost 2 bases at V and 2 bases at J; junction bases unmatched: 3. The CDR3 nucleotides are TGTGCCAGCAGCTTACGGCGGGGGACCTACAATGAGCAGTTCTTC. Its protein is CASSLRRGTYNEQFF.

The chain employs TRBV5-1 and TRBJ2-7, with 10 bases matching TRBD2. The CDR3 totals 16 residues. CDR1 is SGHRS and CDR2 is YFSETQ in the germline V gene. With V trimmed by 4 bases and J by 2 bases, 9 bases remained unmatched. In DNA form, the CDR3 reads TGCGCCAGCAGCGGGCCTAGCGGGGGCTTTACCTACGAGCAGTACTTC. It translates to CASSGPSGGFTYEQYF.

DNA for the CDR3: TGTGCCAGCAGACTACTAGCGGGGAACACCGGGGAGCTGTTTTTT. Residues: CASRLLAGNTGELFF. This chain links TRBV2 with TRBJ2-2, with 9 positions matching TRBD2. Germline CDR1 is SNHLY and CDR2 is FYNNEI. Losses at the gene ends were 6 bases for V and 1 base for J; bases not matched to a gene: 3. The CDR3 covers 15 residues.

DNA for the CDR3: TGTGCCAGCTCACCACGGAGGTTGAGCGCCCAAGAGACCCAGTACTTC. Its translation is CASSPRRLSAQETQYF. J is TRBJ2-5 and V is TRBV18; a possible D gene is TRBD2 (5 bases). The CDR3 spans 16 residues. Germline loops: CDR1 KGHSH, CDR2 LQKENI. Deletions cut 1 base from V and 1 base from J, with 13 bases between.

The CDR3 DNA sequence: TGTGCCAGCAGCGGGACAGGGGGCGTATACGAGCAGTACTTC. Translation gives CASSGTGGVYEQYF. This rearrangement joins TRBV7-9 to TRBJ2-7; TRBD1 agrees at 12 bases. CDR1 is SEHNR, CDR2 FQNEAQ, per germline (reference sequence). The CDR3 totals 14 residues. V shed 5 bases, J shed 4 bases, and the junction held 3 bases outside the gene matches.

The rearrangement links TRBV7-2 to TRBJ1-2; 11 bases map to TRBD1. With V trimmed by 0 bases and J by 4 bases, 4 bases remained unmatched. This CDR3 contains 16 residues. The V gene's germline CDR1 is SGHTA and CDR2 FQGNSA. As DNA, the CDR3 is TGTGCCAGCAGCTTAGCCCCCGGACAGGGGGCCTATGGCTACACCTTC. Translating gives CASSLAPGQGAYGYTF. The variable domain in full, with the rest retrieved from reference TRBV7-2 and TRBJ1-2, is GAGVSQSPSNKVTEKGKDVELRCDPISGHTALYWYRQSLGQGLEFLIYFQGNSAPDKSGLPSDRFSAERTGGSVSTLTIQRTQQEDSAVYLCASSLAPGQGAYGYTFGSGTRLTVV.

The J gene is TRBJ1-2, the V gene TRBV6-5, with a possible D match to TRBD1 (5 bases). There are 12 residues in the CDR3. CDR1 and CDR2 (germline): MNHEY, SVGAGI. V was trimmed by 7 bases and J by 5 bases, leaving 11 bases between them. The CDR3 nucleotides are TGTGCCAGCACTTCCGACAGATATGGCTACACCTTC. Its protein product is CASTSDRYGYTF.

The chain is built from TRBV27 and TRBJ2-1, with 10 nucleotides matching TRBD2. CDR1 and CDR2 from the germline V gene are MNHEY and SMNVEV (reference sequence). The trim removed 3 bases at V and 7 bases at J, leaving 15 bases unmatched. The CDR3 runs 18 residues. CDR3 DNA: TGTGCCAGCAGTTTCTCCGCGGGAAAGCGGGGGGGCAGGAATGAGCAGTTCTTC. As protein: CASSFSAGKRGGRNEQFF.

V usage is TRBV13 and J usage is TRBJ2-7; TRBD1 matches 8 bases. The CDR3 is 15 residues long. J was trimmed by 7 bases and V by 2 bases; bases with no gene match: 10. CDR1 is PRHDT and CDR2 is FYEKMQ in the germline V gene (reference sequence). The CDR3 region is CASSLLDRARGEQYF. CDR3 DNA: TGTGCCAGCAGCTTACTGGACAGGGCGAGGGGGGAGCAGTACTTC. The full variable domain, rest sourced from reference TRBV13 and TRBJ2-7, is AAGVIQSPRHLIKEKRETATLKCYPIPRHDTVYWYQQGPGQDPQFLISFYEKMQSDKGSIPDRFSAQQFSDYHSELNMSSLELGDSALYFCASSLLDRARGEQYFGPGTRLTVT.

This sequence joins TRBV11-2 and TRBJ2-7; tentatively, D is TRBD2 (5 bases). Germline lookup yields CDR1 SGHAT and CDR2 FQNNGV. The CDR3 has 15 residues. Trimming removed 2 bases at V and 3 bases at J, with 14 bases between. CDR3: CASSLIGREDYEQYF. The CDR3 coding sequence is TGTGCCAGCAGCTTAATAGGACGGGAAGACTACGAGCAGTACTTC.

The chain uses TRBV10-2 and TRBJ1-4, with D possibly TRBD1 on 6 matching bases. The CDR3 totals 14 residues. Trimming removed 8 bases at V and 3 bases at J, with 13 bases between. From germline, CDR1 is WSHSY and CDR2 SAAADI. For the CDR3, the DNA is TGCGCCAGCGCGCGGGGGGCGTCTAATGAAAAACTGTTTTTT. Its protein is CASARGASNEKLFF.

CDR3: CASKLSPNEKLFF. The CDR3, as DNA: TGCGCCAGCAAACTTTCGCCCAATGAAAAACTGTTTTTT. This chain uses TRBV10-2 with TRBJ1-4; D is unresolved. This CDR3 has 13 residues. V was shortened by 7 bases and J by 5 bases, with 11 bases between the two germline ends. Per the germline V gene, CDR1 is WSHSY and CDR2 is SAAADI.

The rearrangement uses TRBV15 and TRBJ1-2, with D possibly being TRBD1 (5 bases). CDR3 length: 13 amino acids. The germline CDR1 and CDR2 sequences are LNHNV and YYDKDF (reference sequence). Trimming cost V 3 bases and J 6 bases, with 11 bases left between them. CDR3 DNA: TGTGCCACCAGCAGCGGGAGAGGGGATGGCTACACCTTC. This gives the protein CATSSGRGDGYTF.

V and J are TRBV2 and TRBJ2-5; D gene uncertain. Germline assignment: CDR1 SNHLY and CDR2 FYNNEI. V was trimmed by 8 bases and J by 5 bases, leaving 6 bases between them. This CDR3 spans 10 amino acids. The CDR3 loop is CASGSETQYF. The CDR3 DNA follows: TGTGCCAGCGGCAGTGAGACCCAGTACTTC.

The chain joins TRBV27 to TRBJ2-5; TRBD2 agrees at 14 bases. This CDR3 comprises 16 residues. Germline V lookup: CDR1 MNHEY, CDR2 SMNVEV (reference sequence). V was pared by 4 bases and J by 5 bases, with 6 bases of the junction left unmatched. The CDR3 sequence: CASSSRTSGGRETQYF. The CDR3 DNA sequence: TGTGCCAGCAGTTCAAGGACTAGCGGGGGGAGGGAGACCCAGTACTTC.

The gene calls are TRBV12-1 and TRBJ1-5; the D call of TRBD1 is as the table states it, not checked on the DNA. TRBV12-1 constitutes a pseudogene. The CDR3 has 15 amino acids. CDR3 in DNA: TGTGCCAGCAGCATGGACAGCCAAGGCAATCAGCCCCAGCATTTT. This codes for CASSMDSQGNQPQHF.

This clone was seen ten or more times. V is TRBV11-3 and J is TRBJ2-7; TRBD1 agrees at 9 bases. Unmatched junction bases numbered 9, after V lost 3 bases and J lost 3 bases. Germline V gene data show CDR1 as SGHNT and CDR2 as YENEEA. There are 16 residues in the CDR3. CDR3 in DNA: TGTGCCAGCAGCTTGGGGAGGACAGGGGCACTCTACGAGCAGTACTTC. This codes for CASSLGRTGALYEQYF.

This clone has only one observation. The gene calls are TRBV6-1 and TRBJ2-5, with D tentatively TRBD2 (6 bases). V was cut by 6 bases and J by 2 bases, with 10 bases left in between. CDR3 size: 13 residues. Germline V lookup: CDR1 MNHNS, CDR2 SASEGT. CDR3 sequence reads: CASSPGTQETQYF. The CDR3 bases are TGTGCCAGCAGCCCCGGGACTCAAGAGACCCAGTACTTC.

The rearrangement joins TRBV7-8 to TRBJ1-1; 8 bases line up with TRBD1. CDR1 is SGHVS, CDR2 FQNEAQ, per germline. V lost 5 bases to trimming and J lost 11 bases; unmatched junction nucleotides: 7. This CDR3 has 12 residues. CDR3: CASSATGDMAFF. The CDR3 nucleotides read TGTGCCAGCAGCGCGACAGGGGACATGGCTTTCTTT. The complete variable domain, with remaining parts taken from reference TRBV7-8 and TRBJ1-1, reads GAGVSQSPRYKVAKRGQDVALRCDPISGHVSLFWYQQALGQGPEFLTYFQNEAQLDKSGLPSDRFFAERPEGSVSTLKIQRTQQEDSAVYLCASSATGDMAFFGQGTRLTVV.

This clone was seen a handful of times. V is TRBV19 and J is TRBJ1-5; 7 bases agree with TRBD1. The CDR3 spans 17 residues. Per germline, CDR1 LNHDA and CDR2 SQIVND (reference sequence). V shed 4 bases and J 5 bases; nucleotides not matched to a gene: 14. In DNA form, the CDR3 reads TGTGCCAGTAGTACGACAGGGTTACGCGACGTGGATCAGCCCCAGCATTTT. It translates to CASSTTGLRDVDQPQHF.